By share, the clone carrying this TCR beta chain counts as medium-sized. Its specificity is not known. TCRdb itself ran the 5' RACE reads through MiXCR, one entry per CDR3 protein. Of tens of thousands of distinct CDR3 sequences listed, more than 9% are singletons. The CDR3 runs 15 residues. Germline V gene data show CDR1 as DFQATT and CDR2 as SNEGSKA (reference sequence). V was pared by 0 bases and J by 3 bases, with 12 bases between. These data originate in a study of neurological immune-mediated disorders. Findings and caveats of the study: None of the CDR3 amino acid sequences found in expanded clones was shared across subjects. This suggests that the TCR-beta repertoires were private in all groups. HTLV-1-associated myelopathy had the most TCR clonal expansion, whereas multiple sclerosis had the least (lower than in healthy controls).

The sequence came from a woman aged 55-69 years with HTLV-1-associated myelopathy (HAM/TSP). The sample comprised PBMCs. The V call is TRBV20-1, the J call TRBJ1-5; D uncertain. In DNA, the CDR3 is TGCAGTGCTAGAGATAAGAATAGGGCCAATCAGCCCCAGCATTTT. Translating it yields CSARDKNRANQPQHF.